The entry below gives a single T cell receptor beta chain sequence along with its context. This sample was included in a study of blood T cell repertoires in COVID-19. TCRdb's table, derived via immunoSEQ multiplex PCR, lists solely in-frame clones and lacks some. The sample yields 140,000 to 150,000 clones, more than 70% seen once. Germline values: CDR1 SNHLY, CDR2 FYNNEI. The CDR3 contains 15 residues. Losses at the gene ends were 8 bases for V and 4 bases for J; bases not matched to a gene: 11. The sequence derives from a woman aged 50 to 65 with acute or convalescent COVID-19. Sequenced input: peripheral blood. This rearrangement joins TRBV2 to TRBJ2-7, with 10 bases that match TRBD1. The DNA for the CDR3 is TGTGCCAGCCACGAGAGCCGGGACAGGGGTTACGAGCAGTACTTC. This gives the protein CASHESRDRGYEQYF.